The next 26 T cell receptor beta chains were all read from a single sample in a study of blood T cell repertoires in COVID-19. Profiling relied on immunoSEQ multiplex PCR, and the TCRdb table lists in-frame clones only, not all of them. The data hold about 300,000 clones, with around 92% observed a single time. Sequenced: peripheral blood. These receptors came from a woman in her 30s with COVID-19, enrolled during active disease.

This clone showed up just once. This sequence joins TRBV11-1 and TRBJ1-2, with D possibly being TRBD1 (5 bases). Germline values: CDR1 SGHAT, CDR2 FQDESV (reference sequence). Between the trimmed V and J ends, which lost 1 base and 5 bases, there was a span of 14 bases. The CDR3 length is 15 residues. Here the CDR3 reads CASSLGGADTYGYTF. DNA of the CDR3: TGTGCCAGCAGCTTAGGCGGGGCAGACACTTATGGCTACACCTTC. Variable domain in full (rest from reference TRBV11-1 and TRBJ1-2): EAEVAQSPRYKITEKSQAVAFWCDPISGHATLYWYRQILGQGPELLVQFQDESVVDDSQLPKDRFSAERLKGVDSTLKIQPAELGDSAMYLCASSLGGADTYGYTFGSGTRLTVV.

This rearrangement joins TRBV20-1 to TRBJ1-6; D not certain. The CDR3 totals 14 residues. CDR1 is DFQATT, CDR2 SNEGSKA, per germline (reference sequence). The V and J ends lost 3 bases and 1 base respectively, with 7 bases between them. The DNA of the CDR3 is TGCAGTGCTAGTCTACGGTCCTATAATTCACCCCTCCACTTT. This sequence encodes CSASLRSYNSPLHF.

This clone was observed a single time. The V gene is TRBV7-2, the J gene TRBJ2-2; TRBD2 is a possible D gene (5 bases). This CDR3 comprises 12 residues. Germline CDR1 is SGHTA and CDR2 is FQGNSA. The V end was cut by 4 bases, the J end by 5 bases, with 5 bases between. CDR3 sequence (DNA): TGTGCCAGCAGCTGGAGGACCGGGGAGCTGTTTTTT. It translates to CASSWRTGELFF.

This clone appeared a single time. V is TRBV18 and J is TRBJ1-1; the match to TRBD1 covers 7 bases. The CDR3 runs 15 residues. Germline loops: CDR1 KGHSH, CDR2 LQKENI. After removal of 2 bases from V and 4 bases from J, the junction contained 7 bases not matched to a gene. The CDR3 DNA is TGTGCCAGCTCACCAGTTAGGGGGCTAAGCACTGAAGCTTTCTTT. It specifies CASSPVRGLSTEAFF.

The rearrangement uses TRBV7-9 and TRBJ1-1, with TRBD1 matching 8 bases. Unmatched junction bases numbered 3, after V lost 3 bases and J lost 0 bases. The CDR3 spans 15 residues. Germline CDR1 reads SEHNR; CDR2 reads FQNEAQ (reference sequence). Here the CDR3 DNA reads TGTGCCAGCAGCTTTTGGACAGGGATGAACACTGAAGCTTTCTTT. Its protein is CASSFWTGMNTEAFF.

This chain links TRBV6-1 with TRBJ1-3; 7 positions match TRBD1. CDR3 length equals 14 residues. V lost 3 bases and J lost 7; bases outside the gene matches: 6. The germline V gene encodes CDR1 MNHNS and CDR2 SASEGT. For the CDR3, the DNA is TGTGCCAGCAGTGAGTACAGGGGATTCAACACCATATATTTT. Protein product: CASSEYRGFNTIYF.

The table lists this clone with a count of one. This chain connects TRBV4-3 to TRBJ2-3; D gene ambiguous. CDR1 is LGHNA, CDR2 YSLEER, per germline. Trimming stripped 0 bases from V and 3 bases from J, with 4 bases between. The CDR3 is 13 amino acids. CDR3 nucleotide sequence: TGCGCCAGCAGCCAAGACAGGACAGATACGCAGTATTTT. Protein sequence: CASSQDRTDTQYF.

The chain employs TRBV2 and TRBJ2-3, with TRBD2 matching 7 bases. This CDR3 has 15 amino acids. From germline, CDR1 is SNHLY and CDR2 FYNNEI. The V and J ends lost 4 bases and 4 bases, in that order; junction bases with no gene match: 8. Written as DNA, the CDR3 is TGTGCCAGCAGTGGGGACTACACCACCTCAGATACGCAGTATTTT. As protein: CASSGDYTTSDTQYF. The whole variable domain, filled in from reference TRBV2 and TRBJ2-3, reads EPEVTQTPSHQVTQMGQEVILRCVPISNHLYFYWYRQILGQKVEFLVSFYNNEISEKSEIFDDQFSVERPDGSNFTLKIRSTKLEDSAMYFCASSGDYTTSDTQYFGPGTRLTVL.

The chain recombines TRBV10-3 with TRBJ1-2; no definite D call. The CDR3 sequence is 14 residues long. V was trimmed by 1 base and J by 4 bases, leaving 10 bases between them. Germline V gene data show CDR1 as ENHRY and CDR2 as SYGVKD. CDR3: CAISEFLQFYGYTF. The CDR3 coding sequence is TGTGCCATCAGTGAGTTTTTGCAGTTCTATGGCTACACCTTC.

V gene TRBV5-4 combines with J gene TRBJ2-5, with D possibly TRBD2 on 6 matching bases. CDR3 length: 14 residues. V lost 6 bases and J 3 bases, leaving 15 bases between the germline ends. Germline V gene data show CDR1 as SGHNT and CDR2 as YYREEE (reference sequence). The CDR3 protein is CASTHPAGEETQYF. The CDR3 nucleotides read TGTGCCAGCACTCACCCAGCGGGTGAAGAGACCCAGTACTTC.

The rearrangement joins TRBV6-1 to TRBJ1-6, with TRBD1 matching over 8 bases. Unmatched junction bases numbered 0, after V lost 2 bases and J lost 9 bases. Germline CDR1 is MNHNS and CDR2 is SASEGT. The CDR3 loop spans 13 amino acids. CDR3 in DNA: TGTGCCAGCAGTGAAACAGGGGGTTCACCCCTCCACTTT. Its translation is CASSETGGSPLHF.

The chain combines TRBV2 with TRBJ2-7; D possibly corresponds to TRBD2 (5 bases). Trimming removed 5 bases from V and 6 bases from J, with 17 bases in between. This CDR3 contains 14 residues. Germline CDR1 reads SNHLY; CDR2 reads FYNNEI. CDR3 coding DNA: TGTGCCAGCAGTCCTGTGACAAGAGGGTTCGAGCAGTACTTC. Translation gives CASSPVTRGFEQYF.

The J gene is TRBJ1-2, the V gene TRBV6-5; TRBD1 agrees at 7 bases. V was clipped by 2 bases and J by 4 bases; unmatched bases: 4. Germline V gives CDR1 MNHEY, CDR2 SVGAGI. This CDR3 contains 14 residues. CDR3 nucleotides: TGTGCCAGCAGTTACGACAGGGCAAGCTATGGCTACACCTTC. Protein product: CASSYDRASYGYTF.

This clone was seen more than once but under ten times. In DNA, the CDR3 is TGTGCCAGCAGCCAAGACCCCCTATACTCTGGAAACACCATATATTTT. Encoded protein: CASSQDPLYSGNTIYF. The chain carries TRBV4-2 and TRBJ1-3; D unclear. Germline lookup yields CDR1 LGHNA and CDR2 YNFKEQ. V was trimmed by 0 bases and J by 0 bases, leaving 9 bases between them. The CDR3 runs to 16 residues.

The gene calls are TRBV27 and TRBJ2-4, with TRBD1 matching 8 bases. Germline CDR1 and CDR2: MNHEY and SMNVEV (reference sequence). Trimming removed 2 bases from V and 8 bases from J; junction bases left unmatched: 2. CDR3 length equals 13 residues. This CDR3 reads CASSLKTGDIQYF. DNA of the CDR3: TGTGCCAGCAGTTTAAAGACAGGGGACATTCAGTACTTC.

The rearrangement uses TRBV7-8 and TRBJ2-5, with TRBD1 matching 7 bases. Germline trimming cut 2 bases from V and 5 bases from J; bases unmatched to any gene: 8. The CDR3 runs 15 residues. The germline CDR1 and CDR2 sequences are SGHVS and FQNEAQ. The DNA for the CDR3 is TGTGCCAGCAGCTTAAAGGCTAGCAGGGGGGAGACCCAGTACTTC. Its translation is CASSLKASRGETQYF. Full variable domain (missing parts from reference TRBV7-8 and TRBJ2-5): GAGVSQSPRYKVAKRGQDVALRCDPISGHVSLFWYQQALGQGPEFLTYFQNEAQLDKSGLPSDRFFAERPEGSVSTLKIQRTQQEDSAVYLCASSLKASRGETQYFGPGTRLLVL.

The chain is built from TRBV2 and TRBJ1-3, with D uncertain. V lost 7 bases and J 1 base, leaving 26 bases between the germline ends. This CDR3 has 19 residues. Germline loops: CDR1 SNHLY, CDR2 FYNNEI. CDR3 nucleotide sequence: TGTGCCAGCAAGGATCTGCTGAACTCGAAAGCGGGGTCTGGAAACACCATATATTTT. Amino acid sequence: CASKDLLNSKAGSGNTIYF.

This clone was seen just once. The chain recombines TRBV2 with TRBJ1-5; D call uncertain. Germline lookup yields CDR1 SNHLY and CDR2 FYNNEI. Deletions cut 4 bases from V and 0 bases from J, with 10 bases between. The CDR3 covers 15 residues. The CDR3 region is CASSGGPYSNQPQHF. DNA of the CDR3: TGTGCCAGCAGTGGAGGGCCTTATAGCAATCAGCCCCAGCATTTT. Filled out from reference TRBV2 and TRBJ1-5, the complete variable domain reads EPEVTQTPSHQVTQMGQEVILRCVPISNHLYFYWYRQILGQKVEFLVSFYNNEISEKSEIFDDQFSVERPDGSNFTLKIRSTKLEDSAMYFCASSGGPYSNQPQHFGDGTRLSIL.

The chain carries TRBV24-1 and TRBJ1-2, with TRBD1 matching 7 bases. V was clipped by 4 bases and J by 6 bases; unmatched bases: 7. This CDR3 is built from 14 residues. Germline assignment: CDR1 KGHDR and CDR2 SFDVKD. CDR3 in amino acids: CATSDLDREHGYTF. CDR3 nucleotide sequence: TGTGCCACCAGTGACCTAGACAGGGAGCATGGCTACACCTTC.

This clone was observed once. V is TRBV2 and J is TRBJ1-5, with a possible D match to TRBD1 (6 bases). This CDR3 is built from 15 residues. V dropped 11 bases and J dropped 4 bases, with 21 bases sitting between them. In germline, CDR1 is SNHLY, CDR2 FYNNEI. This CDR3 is CARGGARGGNQPQHF. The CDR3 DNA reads TGTGCCCGCGGGGGGGCCAGGGGTGGGAATCAGCCCCAGCATTTT.

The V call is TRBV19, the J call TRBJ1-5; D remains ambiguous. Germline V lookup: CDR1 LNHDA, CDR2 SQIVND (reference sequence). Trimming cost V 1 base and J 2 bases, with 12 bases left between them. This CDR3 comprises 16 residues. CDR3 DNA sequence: TGTGCCAGTAGTATAGCAGGCAGCTACCGCAATCAGCCCCAGCATTTT. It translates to CASSIAGSYRNQPQHF.

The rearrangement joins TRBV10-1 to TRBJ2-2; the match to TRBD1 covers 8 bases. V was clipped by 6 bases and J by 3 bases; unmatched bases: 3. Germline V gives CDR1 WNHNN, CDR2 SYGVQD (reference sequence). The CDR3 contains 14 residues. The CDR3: CASRKDRDTGELFF. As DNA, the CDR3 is TGCGCCAGCAGGAAGGACAGGGACACCGGGGAGCTGTTTTTT.

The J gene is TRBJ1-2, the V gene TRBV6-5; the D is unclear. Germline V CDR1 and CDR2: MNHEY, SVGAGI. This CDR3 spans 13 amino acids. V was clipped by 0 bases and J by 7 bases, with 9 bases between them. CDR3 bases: TGTGCCAGCAGTTACTCGCCGGGTGGTGGCTACACCTTC. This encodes CASSYSPGGGYTF.

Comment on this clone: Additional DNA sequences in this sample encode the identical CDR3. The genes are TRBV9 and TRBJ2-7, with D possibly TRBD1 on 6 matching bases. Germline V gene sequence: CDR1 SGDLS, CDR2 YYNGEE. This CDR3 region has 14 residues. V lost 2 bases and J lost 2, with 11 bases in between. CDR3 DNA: TGTGCCAGCAGCGTTGGAGGACAGCCCTACGAGCAGTACTTC. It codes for CASSVGGQPYEQYF. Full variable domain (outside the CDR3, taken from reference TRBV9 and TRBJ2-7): DSGVTQTPKHLITATGQRVTLRCSPRSGDLSVYWYQQSLDQGLQFLIQYYNGEERAKGNILERFSAQQFPDLHSELNLSSLELGDSALYFCASSVGGQPYEQYFGPGTRLTVT.

CDR3 protein: CSVEEGGTNEKLFF. The DNA for the CDR3 is TGCAGCGTTGAAGAGGGGGGGACTAATGAAAAACTGTTTTTT. The chain combines TRBV29-1 with TRBJ1-4, with D possibly TRBD1 on 5 matching bases. Germline CDR1 reads SQVTM; CDR2 reads ANQGSEA. CDR3 length: 14 residues. V was trimmed by 0 bases and J by 2 bases, leaving 7 bases between them.

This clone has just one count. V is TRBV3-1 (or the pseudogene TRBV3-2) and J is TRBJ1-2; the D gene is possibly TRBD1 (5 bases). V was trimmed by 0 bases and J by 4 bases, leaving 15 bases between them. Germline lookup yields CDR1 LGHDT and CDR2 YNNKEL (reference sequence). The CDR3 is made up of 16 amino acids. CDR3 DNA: TGTGCCAGCAGCCAAGATCCCACAGGACACATCTATGGCTACACCTTC. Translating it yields CASSQDPTGHIYGYTF.